This TCR beta chain stems from a study of CD8+CD57+ T cells in acquired aplastic anemia. The overall study: Quantities of DNA derived from sorted CD4+ and CD8+ cells averaged roughly 3 ug.

Genomic DNA constituted the template upon which TCR beta VDJ and CDR3 profiling was performed. TCRdb itself ran the reads through MiXCR, one entry per CDR3 protein. The data contain fewer than 250,000 distinct CDR3 sequences, around half of them seen just once; the ten biggest clones take up 7.8%. Patients selected for sequencing had displayed CD8+CD57+ cell expansion by flow cytometry. Study-level points and caveats: In CD8+ cells, Simpson's diversity showed no significant difference between patients and controls.

This clonotype was counted a single time. Antigen unknown. The clonotype was recovered from a human donor with aplastic anemia. Sequenced: sorted CD4+, CD8+, or CD8+CD57+ T cells (not recorded which) from PBMCs.

The CDR3 DNA reads TGTGCCAGCCGGGGACAGGGATCCTACGAGCAGTACTTC. As protein: CASRGQGSYEQYF. This sequence joins TRBV12-3 or TRBV12-4 and TRBJ2-7; TRBD1 matches at 9 bases. V trimming: 8 bases; J trimming: 1 base; junction bases outside the gene matches: 3. This CDR3 is 13 amino acids long.